A selection of T cell receptor beta chains follows, all from one sample in a study of stem cell transplantation in POMP-related autoinflammatory disease. The data were produced by immunoSEQ multiplex PCR, yet TCRdb's version contains in-frame clones alone and is incomplete. The repertoire consists of over a thousand clones, with about 81% occurring once and the leading ten covering 25% to 35%. The sequenced sample was Tregs from PBMCs. The receptors here all came from a human donor in good health. Each CDR3 is given with its conserved first and last residue. D genes are given only for firm matches. The size of a clone is reported for some rows only, either as once, few or many, or as a class for expanded clones.

V gene,clone size,D gene,J gene,CDR3 protein,CDR3 DNA
TRBV6-1,NA,NA,TRBJ1-5,CASSVELSNQPQHF,TGTGCCAGCAGTGTGGAGCTTAGCAATCAGCCCCAGCATTTT
TRBV19,NA,TRBD2,TRBJ2-3,CASSSRTSGRARDTQYF,TGTGCCAGTAGTTCCCGGACTAGCGGGAGGGCCCGGGATACGCAGTATTTT
TRBV11-2,NA,NA,TRBJ2-7,CASSLGSYEQYF,TGTGCCAGCAGCCTGGGATCCTACGAGCAGTACTTC
TRBV2,NA,NA,TRBJ1-5,CASQQGSFDQPQHF,TGTGCCAGTCAACAGGGAAGTTTTGATCAGCCCCAGCATTTT
TRBV5-1,NA,TRBD1,TRBJ2-7,CASSSDPGTGAGEQYF,TGCGCCAGCAGCTCCGATCCCGGGACAGGGGCAGGCGAGCAGTACTTC
TRBV9,NA,NA,TRBJ1-3,CASSVAARPSSGNTIYF,TGTGCCAGCAGCGTAGCGGCACGGCCAAGCTCTGGAAACACCATATATTTT
TRBV7-8,NA,NA,TRBJ1-2,CASSFGVSAGHGYTF,TGTGCCAGCAGCTTCGGGGTCTCCGCCGGGCATGGCTACACCTTC
TRBV15,NA,NA,TRBJ1-4,CATSRADEKLFF,TGTGCCACCAGCAGAGCGGATGAAAAACTGTTTTTT
TRBV9,NA,TRBD1,TRBJ2-2,CASSSWTGGTGELFF,TGTGCCAGCAGCTCCTGGACAGGGGGCACCGGGGAGCTGTTTTTT
TRBV19,NA,NA,TRBJ2-7,CASSRSRSSGEQYF,TGTGCCAGTAGTAGGTCCAGGTCCTCGGGCGAGCAGTACTTC
TRBV9,NA,NA,TRBJ1-6,CASSVESQSPLHF,TGTGCCAGCAGCGTAGAGTCGCAATCACCCCTCCACTTT
TRBV18,NA,NA,TRBJ1-5,CASSLNSNQPQHF,TGTGCCAGCTCACTCAATAGCAATCAGCCCCAGCATTTT
TRBV21-1,NA,NA,TRBJ1-5,CASSSQNRDRDQGQPQHF,TGTGCCAGCAGCTCGCAGAACCGGGACAGGGACCAGGGTCAGCCCCAGCATTTT
TRBV5-1,once,NA,TRBJ1-1,CASSGGIKTTEAFF,TGCGCCAGCAGCGGGGGGATCAAGACCACTGAAGCTTTCTTT
TRBV2,NA,TRBD1,TRBJ2-7,CASNPGQGSSEQYF,TGTGCCAGCAACCCGGGACAGGGGTCAAGCGAGCAGTACTTC
TRBV7-9,NA,NA,TRBJ1-2,CASSLMDYSNYGYTF,TGTGCCAGCAGCTTGATGGACTATTCTAACTATGGCTACACCTTC
TRBV6-6,NA,NA,TRBJ2-7,CASSRPKGYSYEQYF,TGTGCCAGCAGTCGCCCCAAAGGCTACTCCTACGAGCAGTACTTC
TRBV5-6,NA,NA,TRBJ2-2,CASRGRRTGELFF,TGTGCCAGCAGGGGGAGGAGGACCGGGGAGCTGTTTTTT
TRBV4-2,once,TRBD1,TRBJ2-5,CASSQEVGTGLETQYF,TGTGCCAGCAGCCAAGAAGTGGGGACAGGGCTAGAGACCCAGTACTTC
TRBV30,NA,NA,TRBJ2-1,CAWSVRGGLALNEQFF,TGTGCCTGGAGTGTACGGGGCGGCCTGGCCCTCAATGAGCAGTTCTTC
TRBV7-9,NA,NA,TRBJ1-4,CASRAPGARQEKLFF,TGTGCCAGCAGGGCCCCCGGGGCCCGGCAAGAAAAACTGTTTTTT
TRBV7-2,NA,NA,TRBJ2-5,CASSLVGVGTQYF,TGTGCCAGCAGCTTAGTGGGAGTAGGGACCCAGTACTTC
TRBV27,NA,TRBD2,TRBJ2-4,CASSSGTSGTAKNIQYF,TGTGCCAGCAGTTCCGGGACTAGCGGGACTGCCAAAAACATTCAGTACTTC
TRBV6-1,NA,NA,TRBJ2-7,CASSEGLSLSYF,TGTGCCAGCAGTGAAGGACTCTCTCTGTCGTACTTC
TRBV5-1,once,TRBD1,TRBJ2-7,CASSETGAHYEQYF,TGCGCCAGCAGCGAGACAGGGGCGCACTACGAGCAGTACTTC
TRBV30,NA,NA,TRBJ2-1,CAWSVRGIGEQFF,TGTGCCTGGAGTGTACGAGGGATAGGTGAGCAGTTCTTC
TRBV2,once,TRBD1,TRBJ1-2,CASRSLRTGLKDGYTF,TGTGCCAGCAGATCTCTCCGGACAGGGTTGAAGGATGGCTACACCTTC
TRBV7-2,NA,NA,TRBJ2-5,CASSLVGVGTQYF,TGTGCCAGCAGCTTAGTGGGAGTAGGAACCCAGTACTTC
TRBV10-3,few,NA,TRBJ1-1,CAISESSPTGRNTEAFF,TGTGCCATCAGTGAGTCGTCCCCCACAGGGAGGAACACTGAAGCTTTCTTT
TRBV5-6,NA,NA,TRBJ2-1,CASSLDGRPWGEQFF,TGTGCCAGCAGCTTGGACGGCAGGCCATGGGGGGAGCAGTTCTTC
TRBV18,NA,NA,TRBJ2-1,CASSPGSSYNEQFF,TGTGCCAGCTCACCCGGGTCCTCCTACAATGAGCAGTTCTTC
TRBV5-1,NA,TRBD2,TRBJ2-1,CASRGAGGSYNEQFF,TGCGCCAGCAGGGGGGCGGGAGGCTCCTACAATGAGCAGTTCTTC
TRBV5-1,NA,TRBD2,TRBJ2-7,CASAPGAGGYEQYF,TGCGCCAGCGCCCCGGGAGCGGGAGGCTACGAGCAGTACTTC
TRBV27,NA,NA,TRBJ1-2,CASRPTGKTYGYTF,TGTGCCAGCAGACCCACAGGGAAGACGTATGGCTACACCTTC
TRBV27,NA,TRBD2,TRBJ2-5,CASSFGGGRETQYF,TGTGCCAGCAGTTTCGGCGGGGGGAGGGAGACCCAGTACTTC
TRBV19,NA,NA,TRBJ2-7,CATEGTVDYEQYF,TGTGCCACCGAAGGGACGGTAGACTACGAGCAGTACTTC
TRBV9,few,NA,TRBJ1-3,CASSVGGTGNTIYF,TGTGCCAGCAGCGTAGGAGGGACCGGAAACACCATATATTTT
TRBV7-9,NA,NA,TRBJ2-5,CASSFTWGDQETQYF,TGTGCCAGCAGCTTTACCTGGGGGGACCAAGAGACCCAGTACTTC
TRBV25-1,NA,TRBD2,TRBJ2-1,CASSEYLAGAGVNEQFF,TGTGCCAGCAGTGAATACCTAGCGGGAGCGGGGGTGAATGAGCAGTTCTTC
TRBV7-6,NA,NA,TRBJ2-1,CASSLAQQGEQFF,TGTGCCAGCAGCTTAGCGCAACAGGGCGAGCAGTTCTTC